This T cell receptor beta chain was recovered during a study of blood T cell repertoires in COVID-19. On the study more broadly: There were acute and convalescent COVID-19 samples, and they came from the United States, Italy and Spain. PBMCs, B-cell-depleted T cells, or T cells were the source of the cDNA or gDNA that made up the material.

In the study's own analysis: Counts of nucleated cells, estimated from reference gene primer amplification, were obtained. The repertoire was sequenced with immunoSEQ multiplex PCR; TCRdb's copy has only in-frame clones and lacks some. V, J and clone size reflect that table, while D and trimming were determined from the DNA. The table records fewer than 350,000 clones, under 90% of them present only once. Germline V gene data show CDR1 as MNHNY and CDR2 as SVGAGI (reference sequence). The ends were cut back, 5 bases at V and 8 bases at J, with 12 bases in the middle. The CDR3 totals 13 residues. V is TRBV6-6 and J is TRBJ1-4, with a weak D call TRBD1 (6 bases). The specimen sequenced was peripheral blood. This sequence originates from a woman between 55 and 75 years old with active or convalescent COVID-19. The CDR3 DNA reads TGTGCCAGCAGTAGGGGGTTTAGGGAAAAACTGTTTTTT. Translated: CASSRGFREKLFF.